This T cell receptor (beta chain) originates from a study of CD8 T cells in Susac syndrome. After extraction with the RNeasy kit, about 0.5 to 1 ug of the RNA was reverse transcribed using random hexamers. Each CDR3 protein is one row after TCRdb ran MiXCR on the immunoSEQ multiplex PCR reads. Here the sample spans 200,000 to 250,000 distinct CDR3 sequences, approximately 95% being singletons. Notes on the study in general: TCR sequencing and HLA analysis covered a relatively small number of individuals.

As to this clonotype: Its antigen is as yet unknown.

Germline-derived CDR1 and CDR2 are LGHDT and YNNKEL (reference sequence). V was shortened by 1 base and J by 7 bases, with 16 bases between the two germline ends. The CDR3 is made up of 15 amino acids. This receptor was identified in a human donor with multiple sclerosis. V usage is TRBV3-1 and J usage is TRBJ2-5; D tentatively fits TRBD1 or TRBD2 (5 bases each). Sequenced input: CD4+ T cells from PBMCs. CDR3: CASSQATGGHGTQYF. DNA for the CDR3: TGTGCCAGCAGCCAAGCCACAGGAGGCCATGGGACCCAGTACTTC.